The 29 T cell receptor beta chains in this list originate from one sample, sequenced in a study of shared clonotypes between healthy human individuals. This table comes from immunoSEQ multiplex PCR, and its TCRdb copy is limited to in-frame clones, with some not included. The sample includes fewer than 600,000 clones, 70% to 80% seen only once; the top ten take about an eighth. The source material was PBMCs. Receptor source: a middle-aged woman in good health. Some clones in this sample may be carry-over from other donors' samples.

The chain couples TRBV9 to TRBJ2-2, with unresolved D. With 3 bases removed from V and 0 bases from J, the gap between germline ends came to 9 bases. Germline loops: CDR1 SGDLS, CDR2 YYNGEE. The CDR3 runs 15 residues. The CDR3 coding sequence is TGTGCCAGCAGCGCAGGAAGCCCGAACACCGGGGAGCTGTTTTTT. It yields the protein CASSAGSPNTGELFF.

This clone was counted only a few times. Different DNA sequences within this sample yield the same CDR3. This chain links TRBV7-2 with TRBJ2-5; no definite D call. CDR3 size: 11 residues. Germline assignment: CDR1 SGHTA and CDR2 FQGNSA. Trimming removed 2 bases from V and 2 bases from J, with 0 bases in between. The CDR3 sequence: CASSLQETQYF. The CDR3 DNA follows: TGTGCCAGCAGCTTACAAGAGACCCAGTACTTC.

V gene TRBV28 combines with J gene TRBJ1-2, with D unresolved. CDR1 is MDHEN, CDR2 SYDVKM, per germline. The V and J ends lost 5 bases and 5 bases respectively, with 21 bases between them. CDR3 length: 16 residues. Written as DNA, the CDR3 is TGTGCCAGCAGTCCCCCCTCCCTGGGGAATAGGTATGGCTACACCTTC. This translates into CASSPPSLGNRYGYTF.

V gene TRBV2 combines with J gene TRBJ1-1; no firm D call. V was clipped by 6 bases and J by 0 bases, with 11 bases between them. The CDR3 contains 14 residues. Germline V gene lookup returns CDR1 SNHLY and CDR2 FYNNEI. Written as DNA, the CDR3 is TGTGCCAGCAGAATGATCGGGATGAACACTGAAGCTTTCTTT. This codes for CASRMIGMNTEAFF.

V and J are TRBV6-1 and TRBJ2-7; the D call may be TRBD1 or TRBD2 (6 bases each). The CDR3 has 16 residues. CDR1 is MNHNS, CDR2 SASEGT, per germline. Trimming removed 0 bases at V and 3 bases at J, with 15 bases between. The CDR3 is CASSEAPGGRIYEQYF. The CDR3 DNA reads TGTGCCAGCAGTGAAGCCCCCGGGGGCAGAATCTACGAGCAGTACTTC.

The V gene is TRBV4-2, the J gene TRBJ2-5; TRBD2 matches at 7 bases. Germline V gene data show CDR1 as LGHNA and CDR2 as YNFKEQ. The CDR3 has 14 amino acids. V was pared by 4 bases and J by 1 base, with 3 bases of the junction left unmatched. The CDR3 sequence: CASSPLAVQETQYF. CDR3 bases: TGTGCCAGCAGCCCTCTAGCGGTCCAAGAGACCCAGTACTTC.

A note on this clone: Other nucleotide sequences from this sample produce the same CDR3. The chain links TRBV7-9 to TRBJ2-1, with D perhaps TRBD2 (6 bases). Per the germline V gene, CDR1 is SEHNR and CDR2 is FQNEAQ (reference sequence). V was shortened by 2 bases and J by 1 base, with 12 bases between the two germline ends. CDR3 length: 16 amino acids. This chain's CDR3 is CASSLSLAGSYNEQFF. DNA of the CDR3: TGTGCCAGCAGCTTAAGTCTGGCGGGATCCTACAATGAGCAGTTCTTC.

This rearrangement joins TRBV10-3 to TRBJ2-3; 9 bases map to TRBD2. The CDR3 loop spans 14 amino acids. Germline loops: CDR1 ENHRY, CDR2 SYGVKD. Trimming at V came to 6 bases and at J to 5 bases, leaving 6 bases not matched to a gene. The CDR3 DNA follows: TGTGCCATCAGCCCCCTAGCGGGATTAGATACGCAGTATTTT. Amino acids: CAISPLAGLDTQYF.

J is TRBJ1-2 and V is TRBV4-1; 8 positions match TRBD1. This CDR3 has 16 residues. V trimming: 2 bases; J trimming: 5 bases; junction bases outside the gene matches: 10. Germline CDR1 reads MGHRA; CDR2 reads YSYEKL. The CDR3, as DNA: TGCGCCAGCAGCCAACAATCGCAGGGGGCTTGGTATGGCTACACCTTC. The encoded protein is CASSQQSQGAWYGYTF.

The chain is built from TRBV5-4 and TRBJ2-2; 9 bases are a match to TRBD2. This CDR3 contains 16 residues. Germline V lookup: CDR1 SGHNT, CDR2 YYREEE (reference sequence). V shed 4 bases and J 1 base; nucleotides not matched to a gene: 5. DNA for the CDR3: TGTGCCAGCAGCGAGGGACTAGCCGTGAACACCGGGGAGCTGTTTTTT. It is translated as CASSEGLAVNTGELFF.

The V gene is TRBV7-7, the J gene TRBJ1-5; possibly TRBD1 for D (6 bases). Germline-derived CDR1 and CDR2 are SSHAT and FNYEAQ (reference sequence). V was clipped by 4 bases and J by 1 base, with 17 bases between them. CDR3 size: 17 residues. This CDR3 is CASSYAGWGLSNQPQHF. The CDR3, as DNA: TGTGCCAGCAGCTATGCTGGTTGGGGGCTGAGCAATCAGCCCCAGCATTTT.

The V gene is TRBV2, the J gene TRBJ2-1; 10 nucleotides match TRBD2. Trimming at V came to 6 bases and at J to 0 bases, leaving 2 bases not matched to a gene. The germline gives CDR1 SNHLY, CDR2 FYNNEI. This CDR3 comprises 15 residues. CDR3 sequence: CASRSSGSSYNEQFF. The CDR3 DNA is TGTGCCAGCAGGTCTAGCGGGAGCTCCTACAATGAGCAGTTCTTC. Full variable domain (missing parts from reference TRBV2 and TRBJ2-1): EPEVTQTPSHQVTQMGQEVILRCVPISNHLYFYWYRQILGQKVEFLVSFYNNEISEKSEIFDDQFSVERPDGSNFTLKIRSTKLEDSAMYFCASRSSGSSYNEQFFGPGTRLTVL.

CDR3 sequence (DNA): TGTGCCAGCAGCTTCGTCGGGACAGTTGTTGAAAAACTGTTTTTT. Translating it yields CASSFVGTVVEKLFF. The rearrangement links TRBV7-2 to TRBJ1-4; TRBD1 matches 7 bases. CDR1 and CDR2 from the germline V gene are SGHTA and FQGNSA. V dropped 3 bases and J dropped 7; count of bases not matched to a gene: 8. The CDR3 covers 15 residues.

This chain joins TRBV6-1 and TRBJ2-7; 10 bases map to TRBD1. This CDR3 has 14 residues. With 8 bases clipped from V and 2 bases from J, the junction kept 6 bases outside the gene matches. Germline CDR1 MNHNS, CDR2 SASEGT. The CDR3 DNA reads as TGTGCCAGCGGAAGGGGGACAGGGGCCTACGAGCAGTACTTC. Its translation is CASGRGTGAYEQYF.

V is TRBV6-6 and J is TRBJ2-7; D possibly matches TRBD1 or TRBD2 (5 bases each). CDR1 is MNHNY, CDR2 SVGAGI, per germline (reference sequence). Trimming shortened V by 9 bases and J by 5 bases, and 17 bases separated the two germline ends. CDR3 length equals 13 residues. The CDR3 loop reads CASSQGTKDEQYF. Written as DNA, the CDR3 is TGTGCCAGTAGTCAAGGGACGAAGGACGAGCAGTACTTC.

CDR3 DNA: TGCGCCAGCAGAGGGGGCCGGGGACTAGAGGTCTACGAGCAGTACTTC. Its translation is CASRGGRGLEVYEQYF. The rearrangement uses TRBV10-2 and TRBJ2-7, with D possibly TRBD2 on 8 matching bases. The V end lost 6 bases, the J end lost 3 bases, and 21 bases lay between the germline ends. CDR3 length equals 16 residues. CDR1 is WSHSY, CDR2 SAAADI, per germline.

This clone was counted ten times or more. This chain uses TRBV7-6 with TRBJ1-4, with D perhaps TRBD1 (5 bases). Deletions cut 0 bases from V and 0 bases from J, with 14 bases between. The CDR3 length is 18 residues. Germline loops: CDR1 SGHVS, CDR2 FNYEAQ. The CDR3 reads CASSLAHGGLSTNEKLFF. CDR3 coding DNA: TGTGCCAGCAGCTTAGCGCACGGGGGTCTATCAACTAATGAAAAACTGTTTTTT.

V and J are TRBV19 and TRBJ1-2; weak D call: TRBD1 (5 bases). Trimming took 8 bases from V and 4 from J, leaving 17 bases between them. The germline V gene has CDR1 LNHDA and CDR2 SQIVND (reference sequence). The length of the CDR3 is 14 residues. CDR3 in DNA: TGTGCCAGTGCGCGGAGGGACTCCGCCTATGGCTACACCTTC. It is translated as CASARRDSAYGYTF. The entire variable domain, with the rest obtained from reference TRBV19 and TRBJ1-2, is as follows: DGGITQSPKYLFRKEGQNVTLSCEQNLNHDAMYWYRQDPGQGLRLIYYSQIVNDFQKGDIAEGYSVSREKKESFPLTVTSAQKNPTAFYLCASARRDSAYGYTFGSGTRLTVV.

This rearrangement joins TRBV6-5 to TRBJ1-6, with D unresolved. Between the trimmed V and J ends, which lost 4 bases and 10 bases, there was a span of 14 bases. CDR1 and CDR2 (germline): MNHEY, SVGAGI. The CDR3 has 14 residues. CDR3 sequence (DNA): TGTGCCAGCAGTTTAGACCCTCGCGTCTCACCCCTCCACTTT. Translated, it gives CASSLDPRVSPLHF.

The chain links TRBV5-4 to TRBJ2-5; tentatively, D is TRBD2 (5 bases). Looked up from germline, CDR1 is SGHNT and CDR2 is YYREEE (reference sequence). The CDR3 totals 14 residues. Trimming left V 4 bases short and J 2 bases short, with 12 bases between. The CDR3 loop reads CASSVTGVQETQYF. The CDR3 region has the DNA TGTGCCAGCAGCGTGACCGGGGTTCAAGAGACCCAGTACTTC.

The chain has TRBV6-6 and TRBJ1-4; D is ambiguous. The CDR3 loop spans 16 amino acids. Germline CDR1 is MNHNY and CDR2 is SVGAGI (reference sequence). Trimming pared 2 bases from V and 6 bases from J, leaving 16 bases between. CDR3 sequence (DNA): TGTGCCAGCAGTTACGTCATCGGAAGGCCCCATGAAAAACTGTTTTTT. It codes for CASSYVIGRPHEKLFF.

The V gene is TRBV27, the J gene TRBJ1-6, with TRBD1 matching over 8 bases. The CDR3 covers 18 residues. Germline V gene data show CDR1 as MNHEY and CDR2 as SMNVEV (reference sequence). V shed 8 bases, J shed 8 bases, and the junction held 20 bases outside the gene matches. The CDR3 loop reads CASGLTRDRPSEDSPLHF. Written as DNA, the CDR3 is TGTGCCAGCGGCCTAACTCGGGACAGGCCCTCCGAGGATTCACCCCTCCACTTT.

This clone was detected only a few times. The genes are TRBV30 and TRBJ2-6; a possible D gene is TRBD2 (7 bases). Germline CDR1 and CDR2: GTSNPN and SVGIG (reference sequence). This CDR3 region has 13 residues. CDR3 protein: CVGGRSGANVLTF. The CDR3, as DNA: TGTGTCGGGGGGCGGTCTGGGGCCAACGTCCTGACTTTC.

This chain uses TRBV14 with TRBJ2-5; D is unclear. Germline CDR1 reads SGHDN; CDR2 reads FVKESK. V gave up 4 bases and J gave up 2 bases, with 14 bases separating them. The CDR3 length is 15 residues. CDR3 coding DNA: TGTGCCAGCAGCCCCGCTTTAGGCTGGCAAGAGACCCAGTACTTC. Its translation is CASSPALGWQETQYF.

CDR3 protein: CASSLGPEQETQYF. The CDR3 DNA follows: TGCGCCAGCAGCCTCGGACCTGAGCAAGAGACCCAGTACTTC. The chain has TRBV5-1 and TRBJ2-5; no reliable D call. CDR3 length equals 14 residues. V was trimmed by 4 bases and J by 2 bases, leaving 12 bases between them. Germline V lookup: CDR1 SGHRS, CDR2 YFSETQ.

The CDR3 loop is CASSFTARSYEQYF. Here the CDR3 DNA reads TGTGCCAGCAGTTTTACCGCCCGGTCCTACGAGCAGTACTTC. This chain uses TRBV28 with TRBJ2-7; D is unclear. Germline V gives CDR1 MDHEN, CDR2 SYDVKM. CDR3 length: 14 amino acids. V lost 3 bases and J lost 1, with 10 bases in between.

This rearrangement joins TRBV28 to TRBJ1-1, with D possibly matching TRBD1 (5 bases). The V end was cut by 3 bases, the J end by 5 bases, with 19 bases between. CDR3 size: 16 residues. Germline values: CDR1 MDHEN, CDR2 SYDVKM. CDR3 in amino acids: CASSFFGRAGGTEAFF. The CDR3 DNA is TGTGCCAGCAGTTTTTTTGGTAGGGCGGGGGGGACTGAAGCTTTCTTT. Complete variable domain (other parts from reference TRBV28 and TRBJ1-1): DVKVTQSSRYLVKRTGEKVFLECVQDMDHENMFWYRQDPGLGLRLIYFSYDVKMKEKGDIPEGYSVSREKKERFSLILESASTNQTSMYLCASSFFGRAGGTEAFFGQGTRLTVV.

V usage is TRBV2 and J usage is TRBJ2-1; possibly TRBD1 for D (6 bases). The germline CDR1 and CDR2 sequences are SNHLY and FYNNEI. The CDR3 covers 15 residues. Trimming removed 7 bases from V and 0 bases from J, with 13 bases in between. CDR3: CASKGDRSSYNEQFF. The CDR3 DNA reads TGTGCCAGCAAGGGGGACCGAAGCTCCTACAATGAGCAGTTCTTC.

The CDR3 spells CSVEVTGQGNEQYF. In DNA, the CDR3 is TGCAGCGTTGAAGTAACGGGACAGGGGAACGAGCAGTACTTC. The chain uses TRBV29-1 and TRBJ2-7; TRBD1 agrees at 10 bases. The CDR3 runs to 14 residues. Germline V CDR1 and CDR2: SQVTM, ANQGSEA. V gave up 1 base and J gave up 5 bases; unmatched junction bases: 5.